This passage covers 26 T cell receptor beta chains from one sample sequenced in a study of blood T cell repertoires in COVID-19. The assay was immunoSEQ multiplex PCR, and TCRdb's table has in-frame clones only and misses some. The data show 120,000 to 150,000 clones, 85% to 90% seen once. The sample consisted of peripheral blood. These receptors all stem from a woman aged 60-75 years with acute or convalescent COVID-19.

The chain recombines TRBV6-5 with TRBJ2-2; D call uncertain. CDR1 and CDR2 from the germline V gene are MNHEY and SVGAGI. V lost 7 bases and J 0 bases, leaving 9 bases between the germline ends. This CDR3 has 14 amino acids. The CDR3 region has the DNA TGTGCCAGCACAGAAATCTCGAACACCGGGGAGCTGTTTTTT. Encoded protein: CASTEISNTGELFF.

V gene TRBV3-1 (or the pseudogene TRBV3-2) combines with J gene TRBJ1-5, with unresolved D. Germline V CDR1 and CDR2: LGHDT, YNNKEL (reference sequence). CDR3 size: 13 residues. V dropped 2 bases and J dropped 5 bases, with 7 bases sitting between them. For the CDR3, the DNA is TGTGCCAGCAGCCAAAATTTCGATCAGCCCCAGCATTTT. Amino acid sequence: CASSQNFDQPQHF.

This chain uses TRBV5-1 with TRBJ1-3, with a tentative D call TRBD1 (6 bases). The germline V gene has CDR1 SGHRS and CDR2 YFSETQ. V was pared by 4 bases and J by 2 bases, with 10 bases between. The CDR3 extends over 14 amino acids. This CDR3 reads CASSPSGAGNTIYF. In nucleotides, the CDR3 is TGCGCCAGCAGCCCTTCAGGGGCTGGAAACACCATATATTTT.

CDR3 in DNA: TGTGCCAGCAGTCCAGCTAGCGGGGGGGCCTACGAGCAGTACTTC. Amino acid sequence: CASSPASGGAYEQYF. The V and J genes are TRBV28 and TRBJ2-7; 12 nucleotides match TRBD2. This CDR3 is built from 15 residues. Trimming took 5 bases from V and 2 from J; bases not matched to a gene: 4. Germline assignment: CDR1 MDHEN and CDR2 SYDVKM.

V usage is TRBV19 and J usage is TRBJ2-1; D uncertain. Trimming took 3 bases from V and 0 from J, leaving 9 bases between them. Germline V lookup: CDR1 LNHDA, CDR2 SQIVND (reference sequence). There are 15 residues in the CDR3. The CDR3: CASSIGPYSYNEQFF. The CDR3 DNA follows: TGTGCCAGTAGTATTGGCCCGTACTCCTACAATGAGCAGTTCTTC.

The gene calls are TRBV5-4 and TRBJ1-1; D is uncertain. Germline V CDR1 and CDR2: SGHNT, YYREEE (reference sequence). The length of the CDR3 is 15 residues. V dropped 1 base and J dropped 4 bases, with 14 bases sitting between them. CDR3 sequence reads: CASSLMMGVGTEAFF. CDR3 coding DNA: TGTGCCAGCAGCTTGATGATGGGAGTTGGCACTGAAGCTTTCTTT.

This clone appeared a few times. The chain is built from TRBV10-2 and TRBJ2-3; TRBD1 might be the D (5 bases). This CDR3 is built from 14 residues. Germline CDR1 is WSHSY and CDR2 is SAAADI. The V gene lost 3 bases and the J gene lost 3 bases, with 10 bases spanning the gap. The CDR3, as DNA: TGCGCCAGCAGTGAAAGGGGCCGAACAGATACGCAGTATTTT. It specifies CASSERGRTDTQYF.

As DNA, the CDR3 is TGCGCCAGCAGCCCAACCGGGACAGGGCGAATCACCGGGGAGCTGTTTTTT. This codes for CASSPTGTGRITGELFF. The chain couples TRBV5-1 to TRBJ2-2; 9 bases align to TRBD1. CDR1 SGHRS and CDR2 YFSETQ come from the germline V gene. The CDR3 covers 17 residues. V was pared by 4 bases and J by 4 bases, with 11 bases of the junction left unmatched.

The chain's CDR3 is CASSSKTGGTNTGELFF. As DNA, the CDR3 is TGTGCCAGCAGCTCAAAGACAGGGGGCACTAACACCGGGGAGCTGTTTTTT. The chain has TRBV11-2 and TRBJ2-2, with 10 nucleotides matching TRBD1. The V gene's germline CDR1 is SGHAT and CDR2 FQNNGV. The length of the CDR3 is 17 residues. The trim removed 4 bases at V and 2 bases at J, leaving 7 bases unmatched.

This rearrangement joins TRBV7-9 to TRBJ1-6; 10 bases map to TRBD1. V lost 3 bases and J lost 8; bases outside the gene matches: 10. The germline CDR1 and CDR2 sequences are SEHNR and FQNEAQ (reference sequence). CDR3 length equals 17 residues. This chain's CDR3 is CASSFPTDRGRYSPLHF. CDR3 coding DNA: TGTGCCAGCAGCTTCCCGACGGACAGGGGGAGGTATTCACCCCTCCACTTT.

This clone was observed a handful of times. V and J are TRBV29-1 and TRBJ2-2, with TRBD1 matching over 10 bases. CDR3 size: 15 residues. Germline V lookup: CDR1 SQVTM, CDR2 ANQGSEA. V lost 6 bases, J lost 4 bases, and 8 bases stayed unmatched. The CDR3 coding sequence is TGCAGCGTGAGATCCGGGACAGGGGCCACCGGGGAGCTGTTTTTT. This translates into CSVRSGTGATGELFF.

This chain links TRBV7-2 with TRBJ1-5; D perhaps matches TRBD1 (5 bases). Between the trimmed V and J ends, which lost 2 bases and 1 base, there was a span of 9 bases. CDR3 length equals 15 residues. The germline V gene encodes CDR1 SGHTA and CDR2 FQGNSA. CDR3 nucleotide sequence: TGTGCCAGCAGCTTAATAAGGGGAAGCAATCAGCCCCAGCATTTT. The encoded protein is CASSLIRGSNQPQHF.

The chain joins TRBV6-2 or TRBV6-3 to TRBJ2-5; D remains unclear. The V end lost 2 bases, the J end lost 0 bases, and 7 bases lay between the germline ends. The CDR3 has 14 amino acids. CDR1 and CDR2 from the germline V gene are MNHEY and SVGEGT. The CDR3 DNA is TGTGCCAGCAGTTACAGGCGGTACCAAGAGACCCAGTACTTC. Translation gives CASSYRRYQETQYF.

This chain uses TRBV4-1 with TRBJ1-2; 7 nucleotides agree with TRBD1. The CDR3 is 16 residues long. Germline V CDR1 and CDR2: MGHRA, YSYEKL. J was trimmed by 1 base and V by 0 bases; bases with no gene match: 5. CDR3: CASSQEPQGVNYGYTF. The CDR3 DNA follows: TGCGCCAGCAGCCAAGAGCCCCAGGGGGTTAACTATGGCTACACCTTC.

A few counts support this clone. This chain uses TRBV5-1 with TRBJ1-2; 8 positions match TRBD1. This CDR3 is 13 amino acids long. J gave up 6 bases and V 3 bases, and 4 bases lay outside the gene matches. Germline V gene data show CDR1 as SGHRS and CDR2 as YFSETQ. The CDR3 DNA follows: TGCGCCAGCAGCTCGGACAGGGTCGATGGCTACACCTTC. Translating gives CASSSDRVDGYTF.

The chain carries TRBV4-2 and TRBJ2-1, with TRBD2 matching over 11 bases. CDR1 and CDR2 from the germline V gene are LGHNA and YNFKEQ. The CDR3 loop spans 17 amino acids. V trimming: 1 base; J trimming: 0 bases; junction bases outside the gene matches: 2. The CDR3 DNA reads as TGTGCCAGCAGCCAAGTTAGCGGGGGGGCCTCCTACAATGAGCAGTTCTTC. This encodes CASSQVSGGASYNEQFF.

This clone was seen only a few times. The genes are TRBV4-2 and TRBJ1-3; tentatively, D is TRBD1 (5 bases). Germline-derived CDR1 and CDR2 are LGHNA and YNFKEQ. Trimming left V 3 bases short and J 0 bases short, with 12 bases between. The CDR3 has 16 residues. CDR3 residues: CASSQGLSVSGNTIYF. DNA of the CDR3: TGTGCCAGCAGCCAGGGGCTTTCTGTCTCTGGAAACACCATATATTTT.

This clone occurred once. The V call is TRBV5-1, the J call TRBJ1-1; 8 bases map to TRBD1. Losses at the gene ends were 0 bases for V and 11 bases for J; bases not matched to a gene: 18. The germline gives CDR1 SGHRS, CDR2 YFSETQ. There are 17 residues in the CDR3. The CDR3 is CASSLVQIGTGSARAFF. CDR3 nucleotide sequence: TGCGCCAGCAGCTTGGTTCAGATAGGGACAGGCTCCGCGCGGGCTTTCTTT.

The chain employs TRBV4-3 and TRBJ2-3; possibly TRBD2 for D (6 bases). The germline V gene has CDR1 LGHNA and CDR2 YSLEER. The CDR3 is made up of 14 amino acids. Trimming pared 2 bases from V and 4 bases from J, leaving 10 bases between. CDR3 amino acids: CASSQFGEADTQYF. The CDR3, as DNA: TGCGCCAGCAGCCAATTCGGGGAGGCAGATACGCAGTATTTT.

This rearrangement joins TRBV2 to TRBJ2-1; D is perhaps TRBD2 (5 bases). Germline V gives CDR1 SNHLY, CDR2 FYNNEI. The CDR3 contains 14 residues. V shed 3 bases and J shed 3 bases, with 9 bases lying between them. The CDR3 region has the DNA TGTGCCAGCAGTGATCGGGGTGTCTACAATGAGCAGTTCTTC. Its translation is CASSDRGVYNEQFF.

This clone came up a few times. The chain combines TRBV6-1 with TRBJ1-5, with 7 nucleotides matching TRBD1. Germline V lookup: CDR1 MNHNS, CDR2 SASEGT. The CDR3 extends over 14 amino acids. Trimming removed 2 bases from V and 6 bases from J; junction bases left unmatched: 4. In DNA, the CDR3 is TGTGCCAGCAGTGAAACAGGGGTAGGTCAGCCCCAGCATTTT. Translating gives CASSETGVGQPQHF.

This chain connects TRBV4-1 to TRBJ1-2; D unresolved. The CDR3 is 15 residues long. Germline V gene data show CDR1 as MGHRA and CDR2 as YSYEKL. Trimming stripped 7 bases from V and 2 bases from J, with 17 bases between. This CDR3 is CASTYTPTVNYGYTF. CDR3 nucleotide sequence: TGCGCCAGCACTTACACCCCAACAGTGAACTATGGCTACACCTTC.

CDR3 DNA sequence: TGTGCCAGCAGCCAAGAACCCGGAAAGGGGGCGGGGGATACGCAGTATTTT. Translated: CASSQEPGKGAGDTQYF. The chain uses TRBV4-2 and TRBJ2-3, with D perhaps matching TRBD1 (7 bases). Per the germline V gene, CDR1 is LGHNA and CDR2 is YNFKEQ. The length of the CDR3 is 17 residues. V lost 0 bases, J lost 6 bases, and 19 bases lay in between.

The V gene is TRBV5-1, the J gene TRBJ2-7; TRBD1 agrees at 7 bases. Per germline, CDR1 SGHRS and CDR2 YFSETQ. The CDR3 runs 15 residues. V lost 3 bases, J lost 7 bases, and 13 bases stayed unmatched. The CDR3, as DNA: TGCGCCAGCAGCTCGACAGGGTTCCCTTCGGGGGAGCAGTACTTC. This encodes CASSSTGFPSGEQYF.

The chain couples TRBV11-3 to TRBJ2-2; 10 nucleotides align to TRBD1. CDR1 is SGHNT, CDR2 YENEEA, per germline. The CDR3 runs 15 residues. V was pared by 8 bases and J by 2 bases, with 5 bases of the junction left unmatched. The CDR3 nucleotides are TGTGCCAGCCGGACAGGGGGTGCTAACACCGGGGAGCTGTTTTTT. Amino acid sequence: CASRTGGANTGELFF. The entire variable domain, with the rest obtained from reference TRBV11-3 and TRBJ2-2, is as follows: EAGVVQSPRYKIIEKKQPVAFWCNPISGHNTLYWYLQNLGQGPELLIRYENEEAVDDSQLPKDRFSAERLKGVDSTLKIQPAELGDSAVYLCASRTGGANTGELFFGEGSRLTVL.

By share of the sample, this clone is medium-sized (0.01 to 0.1%). This rearrangement joins TRBV11-2 to TRBJ1-1; D possibly corresponds to TRBD1 (6 bases). The V gene lost 1 base and the J gene lost 4 bases, with 16 bases spanning the gap. The CDR3 has 16 amino acids. Per germline, CDR1 SGHAT and CDR2 FQNNGV. CDR3 nucleotides: TGTGCCAGCAGCTTAGTGACAGGCAAGAGGGGCACTGAAGCTTTCTTT. Encoded protein: CASSLVTGKRGTEAFF.